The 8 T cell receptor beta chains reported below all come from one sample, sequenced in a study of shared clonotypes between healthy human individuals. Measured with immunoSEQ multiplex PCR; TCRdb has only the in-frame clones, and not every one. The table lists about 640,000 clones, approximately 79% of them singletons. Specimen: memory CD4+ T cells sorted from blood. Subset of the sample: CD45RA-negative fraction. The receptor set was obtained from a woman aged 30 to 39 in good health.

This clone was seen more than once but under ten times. CDR3 sequence: CATSRDRNNSPLHF. CDR3 DNA: TGTGCCACCAGCCGGGACAGGAATAATTCACCCCTCCACTTT. The chain is built from TRBV15 and TRBJ1-6; TRBD1 aligns across 8 bases. The CDR3 loop spans 14 amino acids. Germline V CDR1 and CDR2: LNHNV, YYDKDF (reference sequence). V lost 5 bases, J lost 5 bases, and 2 bases stayed unmatched.

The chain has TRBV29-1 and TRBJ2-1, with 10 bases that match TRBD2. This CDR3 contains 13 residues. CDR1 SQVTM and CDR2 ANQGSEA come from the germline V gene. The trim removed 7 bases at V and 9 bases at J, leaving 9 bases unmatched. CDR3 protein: CSAEGSGRSEQFF. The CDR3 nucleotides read TGCAGCGCCGAGGGTAGCGGGAGGAGTGAGCAGTTCTTC.

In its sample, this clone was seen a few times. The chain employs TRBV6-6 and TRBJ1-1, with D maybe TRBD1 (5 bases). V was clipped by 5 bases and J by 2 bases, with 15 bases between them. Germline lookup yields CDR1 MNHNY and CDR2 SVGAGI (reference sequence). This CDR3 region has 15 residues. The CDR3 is CASSPSPQGNTEAFF. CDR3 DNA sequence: TGTGCCAGCAGTCCATCGCCCCAGGGAAACACTGAAGCTTTCTTT.

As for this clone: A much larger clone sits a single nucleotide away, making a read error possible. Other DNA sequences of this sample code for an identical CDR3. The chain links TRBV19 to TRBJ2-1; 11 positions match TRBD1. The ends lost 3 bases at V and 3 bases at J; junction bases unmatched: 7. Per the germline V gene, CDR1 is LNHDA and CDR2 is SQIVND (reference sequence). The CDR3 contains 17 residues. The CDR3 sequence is CASSIDSGTGGYNEQFF. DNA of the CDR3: TGTGCCAGTAGTATCGACTCCGGGACAGGGGGCTACAATGAGCAGTTCTTC.

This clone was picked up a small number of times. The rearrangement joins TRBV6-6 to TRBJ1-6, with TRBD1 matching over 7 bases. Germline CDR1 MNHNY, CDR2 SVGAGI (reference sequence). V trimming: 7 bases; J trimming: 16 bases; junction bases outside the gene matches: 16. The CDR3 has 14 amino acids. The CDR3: CASTPGTEIHPLHF. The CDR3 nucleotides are TGTGCCAGCACCCCCGGGACAGAGATTCACCCTCTCCACTTT.

In DNA, the CDR3 is TGCAGCGTTGTTGGCCGGAGCTCCTACGAGCAGTACTTC. It yields the protein CSVVGRSSYEQYF. This rearrangement joins TRBV29-1 to TRBJ2-7; no firm D call. The CDR3 covers 13 residues. Germline CDR1 is SQVTM and CDR2 is ANQGSEA. V lost 4 bases and J 0 bases, leaving 10 bases between the germline ends.

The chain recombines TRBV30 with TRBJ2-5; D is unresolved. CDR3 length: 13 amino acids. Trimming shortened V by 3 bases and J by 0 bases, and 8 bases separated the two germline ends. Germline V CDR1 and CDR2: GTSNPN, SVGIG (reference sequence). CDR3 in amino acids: CAWSPNYQETQYF. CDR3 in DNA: TGTGCCTGGAGCCCCAACTACCAAGAGACCCAGTACTTC.

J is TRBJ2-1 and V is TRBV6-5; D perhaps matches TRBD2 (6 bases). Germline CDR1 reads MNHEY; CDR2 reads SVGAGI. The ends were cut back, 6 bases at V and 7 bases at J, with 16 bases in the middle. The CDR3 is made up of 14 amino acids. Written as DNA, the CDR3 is TGTGCCAGCAGCCGCGCGGGGACGGGGAATGAGCAGTTCTTC. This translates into CASSRAGTGNEQFF.